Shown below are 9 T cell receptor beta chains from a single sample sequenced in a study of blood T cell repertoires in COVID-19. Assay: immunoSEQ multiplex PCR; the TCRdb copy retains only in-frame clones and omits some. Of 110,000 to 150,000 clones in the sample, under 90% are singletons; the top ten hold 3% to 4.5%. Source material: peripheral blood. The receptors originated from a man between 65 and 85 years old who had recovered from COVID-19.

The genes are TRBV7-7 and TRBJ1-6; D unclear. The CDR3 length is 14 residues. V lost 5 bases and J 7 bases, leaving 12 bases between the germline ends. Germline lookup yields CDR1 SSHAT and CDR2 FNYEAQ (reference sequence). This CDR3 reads CASSRTPQNSPLHF. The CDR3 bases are TGTGCCAGCAGCAGAACCCCCCAGAATTCACCCCTCCACTTT.

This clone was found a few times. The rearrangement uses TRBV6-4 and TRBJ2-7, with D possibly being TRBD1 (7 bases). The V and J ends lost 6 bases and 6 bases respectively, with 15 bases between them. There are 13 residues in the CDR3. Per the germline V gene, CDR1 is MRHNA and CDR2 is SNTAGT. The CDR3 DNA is TGTGCCAGCAGCGCCTTTCAGGGGGGCGAGCAGTACTTC. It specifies CASSAFQGGEQYF.

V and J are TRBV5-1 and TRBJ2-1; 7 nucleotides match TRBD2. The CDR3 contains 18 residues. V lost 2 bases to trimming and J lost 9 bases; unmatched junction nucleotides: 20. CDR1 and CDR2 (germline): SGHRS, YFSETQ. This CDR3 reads CASSLANMGEGKLGEQFF. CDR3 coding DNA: TGCGCCAGCAGCTTAGCGAACATGGGGGAGGGGAAACTGGGTGAGCAGTTCTTC.

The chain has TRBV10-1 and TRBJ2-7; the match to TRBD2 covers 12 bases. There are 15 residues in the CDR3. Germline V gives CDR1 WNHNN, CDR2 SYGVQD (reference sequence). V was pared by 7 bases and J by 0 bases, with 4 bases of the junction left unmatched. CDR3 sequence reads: CASTRTSGNSYEQYF. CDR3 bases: TGCGCCAGCACTAGGACTAGCGGGAACTCCTACGAGCAGTACTTC.

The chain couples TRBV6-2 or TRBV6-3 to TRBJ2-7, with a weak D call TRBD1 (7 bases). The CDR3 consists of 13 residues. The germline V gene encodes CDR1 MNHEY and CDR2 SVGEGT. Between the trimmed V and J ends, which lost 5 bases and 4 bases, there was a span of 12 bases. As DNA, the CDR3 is TGTGCCAGCAGTGTCAGGGGGGTTTACGAGCAGTACTTC. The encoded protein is CASSVRGVYEQYF.

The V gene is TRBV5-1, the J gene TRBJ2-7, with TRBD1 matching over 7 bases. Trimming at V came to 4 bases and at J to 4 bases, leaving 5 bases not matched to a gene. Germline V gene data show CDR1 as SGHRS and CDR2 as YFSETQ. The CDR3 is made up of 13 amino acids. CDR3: CASSPRGNYEQYF. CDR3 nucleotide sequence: TGCGCCAGCAGCCCCAGGGGGAATTACGAGCAGTACTTC.

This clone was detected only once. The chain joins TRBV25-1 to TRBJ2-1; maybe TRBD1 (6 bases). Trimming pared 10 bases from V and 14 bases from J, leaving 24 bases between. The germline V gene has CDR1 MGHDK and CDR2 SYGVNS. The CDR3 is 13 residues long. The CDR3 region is CATERNIGGEKFF. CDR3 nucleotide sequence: TGTGCCACCGAGCGGAATATAGGGGGAGAGAAGTTCTTC.

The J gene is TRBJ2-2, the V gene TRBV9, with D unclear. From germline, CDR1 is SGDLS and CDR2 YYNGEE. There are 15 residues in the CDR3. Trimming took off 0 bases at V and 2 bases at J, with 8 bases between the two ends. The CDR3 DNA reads TGTGCCAGCAGCGTAGCCATCCTAAACACCGGGGAGCTGTTTTTT. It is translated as CASSVAILNTGELFF.

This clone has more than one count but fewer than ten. The CDR3 DNA sequence: TGTGCCAGCCTGCCTAGCGGGCCGCTGAGCCAGCAGTACTTC. Encoded protein: CASLPSGPLSQQYF. The chain carries TRBV6-5 and TRBJ2-7; 8 bases agree with TRBD2. Trimming cost V 8 bases and J 8 bases; bases outside gene matches: 14. Germline CDR1 reads MNHEY; CDR2 reads SVGAGI. The CDR3 loop spans 14 amino acids.